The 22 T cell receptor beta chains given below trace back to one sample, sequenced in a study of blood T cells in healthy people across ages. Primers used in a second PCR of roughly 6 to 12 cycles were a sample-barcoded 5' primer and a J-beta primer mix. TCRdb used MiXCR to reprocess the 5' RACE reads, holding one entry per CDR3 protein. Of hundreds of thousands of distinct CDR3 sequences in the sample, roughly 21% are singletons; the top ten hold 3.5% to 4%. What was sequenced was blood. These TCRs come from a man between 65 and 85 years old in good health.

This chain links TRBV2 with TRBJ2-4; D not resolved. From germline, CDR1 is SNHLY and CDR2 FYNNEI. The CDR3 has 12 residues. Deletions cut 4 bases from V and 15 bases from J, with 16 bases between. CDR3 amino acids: CASSVYALKLYF. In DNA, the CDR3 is TGTGCCAGCAGTGTGTATGCGCTTAAGCTGTACTTC. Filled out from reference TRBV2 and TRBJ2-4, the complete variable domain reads EPEVTQTPSHQVTQMGQEVILRCVPISNHLYFYWYRQILGQKVEFLVSFYNNEISEKSEIFDDQFSVERPDGSNFTLKIRSTKLEDSAMYFCASSVYALKLYFGAGTRLSVL.

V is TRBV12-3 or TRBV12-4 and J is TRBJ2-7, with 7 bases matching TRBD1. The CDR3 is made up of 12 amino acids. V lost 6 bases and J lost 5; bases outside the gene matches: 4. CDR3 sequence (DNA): TGTGCCAGCAGCCTGGGACAGCACGAGCAGTACTTC. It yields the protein CASSLGQHEQYF.

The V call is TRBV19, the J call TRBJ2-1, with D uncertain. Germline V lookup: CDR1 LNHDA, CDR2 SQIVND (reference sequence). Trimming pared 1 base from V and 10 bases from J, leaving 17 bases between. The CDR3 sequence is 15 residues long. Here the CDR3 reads CASSIAGLEVHEQFF. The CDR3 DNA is TGTGCCAGTAGTATAGCCGGCTTAGAGGTCCACGAGCAGTTCTTC.

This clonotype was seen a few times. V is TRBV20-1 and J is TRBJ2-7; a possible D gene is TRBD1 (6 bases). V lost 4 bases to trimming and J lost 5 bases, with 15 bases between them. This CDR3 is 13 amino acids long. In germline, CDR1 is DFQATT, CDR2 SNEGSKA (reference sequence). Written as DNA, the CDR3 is TGCAGTGCTAACAGGGCTGGGTCGGACGAGCAGTACTTC. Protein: CSANRAGSDEQYF.

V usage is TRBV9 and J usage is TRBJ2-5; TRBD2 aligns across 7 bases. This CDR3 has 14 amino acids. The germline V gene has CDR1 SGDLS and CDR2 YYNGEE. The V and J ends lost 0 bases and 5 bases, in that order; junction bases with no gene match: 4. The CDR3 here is CASSVGRLAETQYF. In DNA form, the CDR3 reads TGTGCCAGCAGCGTAGGGAGACTAGCTGAGACCCAGTACTTC.

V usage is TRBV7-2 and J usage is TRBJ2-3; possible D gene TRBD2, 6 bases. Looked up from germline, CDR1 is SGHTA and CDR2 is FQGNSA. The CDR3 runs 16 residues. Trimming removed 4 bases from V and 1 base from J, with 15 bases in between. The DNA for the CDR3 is TGTGCCAGCAGCTCGCTCGTCGGGGGAGGCACAGATACGCAGTATTTT. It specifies CASSSLVGGGTDTQYF. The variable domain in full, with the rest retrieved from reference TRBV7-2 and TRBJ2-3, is GAGVSQSPSNKVTEKGKDVELRCDPISGHTALYWYRQSLGQGLEFLIYFQGNSAPDKSGLPSDRFSAERTGGSVSTLTIQRTQQEDSAVYLCASSSLVGGGTDTQYFGPGTRLTVL.

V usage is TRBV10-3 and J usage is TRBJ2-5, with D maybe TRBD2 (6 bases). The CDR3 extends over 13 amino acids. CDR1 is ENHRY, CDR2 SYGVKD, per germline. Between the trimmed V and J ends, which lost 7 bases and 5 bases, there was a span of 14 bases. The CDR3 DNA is TGTGCCATCACCCGGGGGACGGGCGAGACCCAGTACTTC. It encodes CAITRGTGETQYF.

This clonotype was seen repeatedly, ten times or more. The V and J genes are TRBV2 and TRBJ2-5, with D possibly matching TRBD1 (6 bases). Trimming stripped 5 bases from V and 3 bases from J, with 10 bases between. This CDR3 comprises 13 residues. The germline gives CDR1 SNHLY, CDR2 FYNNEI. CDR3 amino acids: CASSRRQEETQYF. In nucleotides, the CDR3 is TGTGCCAGCAGTAGGAGACAGGAAGAGACCCAGTACTTC.

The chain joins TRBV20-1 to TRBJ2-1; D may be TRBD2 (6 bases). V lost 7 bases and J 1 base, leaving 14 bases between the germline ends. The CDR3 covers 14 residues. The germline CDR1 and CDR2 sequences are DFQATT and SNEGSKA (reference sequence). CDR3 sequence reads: CSVRVGGSYNEQFF. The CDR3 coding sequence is TGCAGTGTCAGAGTGGGAGGTTCCTACAATGAGCAGTTCTTC.

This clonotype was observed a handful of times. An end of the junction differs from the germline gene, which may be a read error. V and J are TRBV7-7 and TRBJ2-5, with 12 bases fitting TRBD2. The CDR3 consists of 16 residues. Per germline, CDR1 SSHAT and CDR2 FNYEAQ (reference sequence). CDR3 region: CASSLGLAGSQETQYF. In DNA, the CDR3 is TGTGCTAGCAGCCTCGGACTAGCGGGATCCCAAGAGACCCAGTACTTC.

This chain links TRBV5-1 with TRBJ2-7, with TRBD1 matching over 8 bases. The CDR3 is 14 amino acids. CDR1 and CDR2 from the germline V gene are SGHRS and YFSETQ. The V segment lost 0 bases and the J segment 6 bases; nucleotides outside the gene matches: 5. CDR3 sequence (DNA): TGCGCCAGCAGCTTGGGGACTACAGGGGGCGAGCAGTACTTC. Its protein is CASSLGTTGGEQYF.

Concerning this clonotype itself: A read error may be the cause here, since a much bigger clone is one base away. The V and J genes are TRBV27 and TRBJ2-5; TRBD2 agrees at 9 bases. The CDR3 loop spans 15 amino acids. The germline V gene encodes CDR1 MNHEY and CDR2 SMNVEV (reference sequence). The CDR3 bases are TGTGCCAGCCGTCTAGCGGGATTGAGGCAAGAGGCCCAGTACTTC. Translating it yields CASRLAGLRQEAQYF.

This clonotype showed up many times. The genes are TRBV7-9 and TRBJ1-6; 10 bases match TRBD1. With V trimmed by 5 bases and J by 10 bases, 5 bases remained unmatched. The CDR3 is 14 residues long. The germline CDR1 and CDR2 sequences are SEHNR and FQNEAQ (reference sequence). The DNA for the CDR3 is TGTGCCAGCAGCGTAGACAGGGGGCAATCACCCCTCCACTTT. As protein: CASSVDRGQSPLHF. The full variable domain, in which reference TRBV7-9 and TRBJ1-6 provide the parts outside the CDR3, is DTGVSQNPRHKITKRGQNVTFRCDPISEHNRLYWYRQTLGQGPEFLTYFQNEAQLEKSRLLSDRFSAERPKGSFSTLEIQRTEQGDSAMYLCASSVDRGQSPLHFGNGTRLTVT.

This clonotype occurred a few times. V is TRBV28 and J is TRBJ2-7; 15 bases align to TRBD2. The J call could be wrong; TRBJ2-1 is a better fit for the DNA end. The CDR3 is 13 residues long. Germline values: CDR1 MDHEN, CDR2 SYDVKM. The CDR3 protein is CATRTSGRDEQFF. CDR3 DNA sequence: TGTGCCACAAGGACTAGCGGGAGGGATGAGCAGTTCTTC.

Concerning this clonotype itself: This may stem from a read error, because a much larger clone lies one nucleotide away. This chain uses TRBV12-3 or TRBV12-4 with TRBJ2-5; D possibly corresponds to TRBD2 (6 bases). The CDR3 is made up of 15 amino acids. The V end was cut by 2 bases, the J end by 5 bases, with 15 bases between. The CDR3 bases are TGTGCCAGCAGTTTACGTTGGAGGGATAGTGAGACCCAGTACTTC. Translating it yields CASSLRWRDSETQYF.

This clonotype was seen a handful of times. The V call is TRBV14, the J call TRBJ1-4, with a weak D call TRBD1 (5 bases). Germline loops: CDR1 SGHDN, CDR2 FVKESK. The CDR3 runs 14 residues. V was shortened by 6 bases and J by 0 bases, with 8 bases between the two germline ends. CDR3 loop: CASSRTTTNEKLFF. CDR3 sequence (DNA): TGTGCCAGCAGTCGGACAACAACTAATGAAAAACTGTTTTTT.

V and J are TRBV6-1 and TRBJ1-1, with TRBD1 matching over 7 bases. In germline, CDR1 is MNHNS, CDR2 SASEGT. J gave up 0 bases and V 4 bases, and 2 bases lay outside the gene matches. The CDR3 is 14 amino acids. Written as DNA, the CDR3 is TGTGCCAGCAGTGTACAGGGGATGAACACTGAAGCTTTCTTT. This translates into CASSVQGMNTEAFF.

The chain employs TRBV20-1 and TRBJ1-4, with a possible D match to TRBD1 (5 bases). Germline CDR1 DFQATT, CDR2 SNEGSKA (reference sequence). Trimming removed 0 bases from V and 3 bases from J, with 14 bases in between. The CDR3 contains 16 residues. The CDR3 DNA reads TGCAGTGCTAGAGATCAAGGGGCCGGCTCTAATGAAAAACTGTTTTTT. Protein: CSARDQGAGSNEKLFF.

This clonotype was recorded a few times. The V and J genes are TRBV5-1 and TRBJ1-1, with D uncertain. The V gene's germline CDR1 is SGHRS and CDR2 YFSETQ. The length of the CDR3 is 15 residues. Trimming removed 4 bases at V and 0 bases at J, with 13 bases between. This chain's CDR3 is CASSPTSNLNTEAFF. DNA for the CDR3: TGCGCCAGCAGCCCTACTAGCAACTTGAACACTGAAGCTTTCTTT.

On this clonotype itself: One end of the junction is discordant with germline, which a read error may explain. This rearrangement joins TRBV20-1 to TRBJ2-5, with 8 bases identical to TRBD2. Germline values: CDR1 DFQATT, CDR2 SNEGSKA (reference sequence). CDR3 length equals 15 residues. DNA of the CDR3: TGCAGCGTCCCGTTAGGGACTAGAGGGTTGTCGGGGCAGTCCTTC. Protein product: CSVPLGTRGLSGQSF.

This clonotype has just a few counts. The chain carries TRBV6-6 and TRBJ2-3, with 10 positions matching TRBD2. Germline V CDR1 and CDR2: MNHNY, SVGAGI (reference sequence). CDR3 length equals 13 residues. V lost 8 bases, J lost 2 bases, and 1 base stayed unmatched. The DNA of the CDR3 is TGTGCCAGCGGGACTAGCGACACAGATACGCAGTATTTT. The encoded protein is CASGTSDTDTQYF.

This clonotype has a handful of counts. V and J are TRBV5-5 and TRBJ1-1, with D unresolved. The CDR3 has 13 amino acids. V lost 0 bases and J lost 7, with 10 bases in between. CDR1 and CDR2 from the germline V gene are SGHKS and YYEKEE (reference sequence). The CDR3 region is CASSLGVLGEAFF. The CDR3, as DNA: TGTGCCAGCAGCTTGGGGGTTCTAGGTGAAGCTTTCTTT. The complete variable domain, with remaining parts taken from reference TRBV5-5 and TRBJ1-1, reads DAGVTQSPTHLIKTRGQQVTLRCSPISGHKSVSWYQQVLGQGPQFIFQYYEKEERGRGNFPDRFSARQFPNYSSELNVNALLLGDSALYLCASSLGVLGEAFFGQGTRLTVV.